A selection of T cell receptor beta chains follows, all from one sample in a study of CD8 T cells in ankylosing spondylitis. One entry per CDR3 protein, called by TCRdb with MiXCR from the 5' RACE reads. This table has under 300,000 distinct CDR3 sequences, less than 10% appearing once. The sample was blood, either unsorted or a sorted T cell fraction (not recorded which). The receptors originated from a male donor with ankylosing spondylitis or in good health (not recorded which). CDR3s include the opening cysteine and the closing phenylalanine or tryptophan. Fields, in order: V gene, J gene, clone size, D gene, CDR3 DNA, CDR3 protein. D genes are given only for firm matches. The size of a clone is reported for some rows only, either as once, few or many, or as a class for expanded clones.

TRBV7-6	TRBJ2-7	many	TRBD1	TGTGCCAGCAGCTTGAGGGACAGGGACTCTAACGAGCAGTACTTC	CASSLRDRDSNEQYF
TRBV19	TRBJ2-3	few	TRBD2	TGTGCCAGTAGTATACGGGGGGTCACGGATACGCAGTATTTT	CASSIRGVTDTQYF
TRBV5-1	TRBJ2-7	many	-	TGCGCCAGCAGCTACGGGACGGGTAGCTCCTACGAGCAGTACTTC	CASSYGTGSSYEQYF
TRBV12-3/TRBV12-4	TRBJ1-1	many	TRBD1	TGTGCCAGCAGCCCCGGGACAGGGGGTAAAGCTTTCTTT	CASSPGTGGKAFF
TRBV20-1	TRBJ2-3	few	-	TGCAGTGCTAGAGACCTGAGCTCCACAGATACGCAGTATTTT	CSARDLSSTDTQYF
TRBV5-1	TRBJ1-5	many	TRBD1	TGCGCCAACCCCGAGGGACAGGGCCCCCAGCCCCAGCATTTT	CANPEGQGPQPQHF
TRBV7-9	TRBJ2-1	many	-	TGTGCCAGCAGCCAAAACCAGGGTCTTGAGCAGTTCTTC	CASSQNQGLEQFF
TRBV7-2	TRBJ2-7	many	-	TGTGCCAGCAGCTTATACCGCACACGTCCGGGGGAGCAGTACTTC	CASSLYRTRPGEQYF
TRBV11-1	TRBJ2-2	-	-	TGTGCCAGCAGCTTCGGGGCGCAGACCGGGGAGCTGTTTTTT	CASSFGAQTGELFF
TRBV12-3/TRBV12-4	TRBJ1-2	many	TRBD1	TGTGCCAGCAGTTTAGAAGGGGGCGGATTCTATGGCTACACCTTC	CASSLEGGGFYGYTF
TRBV20-1	TRBJ2-5	many	-	TGCAGTGCTAGCGGGAGCTATGAGACCCAGTACTTC	CSASGSYETQYF
TRBV7-9	TRBJ1-5	many	-	TGTGCCAGCAGCCCCATGGGCAATCAGCCCCAGCATTTT	CASSPMGNQPQHF
TRBV12-3/TRBV12-4	TRBJ1-6	-	-	TGTGCCAGCAGTTTAGGAGGGGGGGCGGATTCACCCCTCCACTTT	CASSLGGGADSPLHF
TRBV5-1	TRBJ2-7	many	TRBD2	TGCGCCAGCAGCCCGTTCGTGGGAGGGTACTACGAGCAGTACTTC	CASSPFVGGYYEQYF
TRBV5-1	TRBJ2-1	many	-	TGCGCCAGCAGCTTGGGGCAGCCCTACAATGAGCAGTTCTTC	CASSLGQPYNEQFF
TRBV4-1	TRBJ2-1	many	-	TGCGCCAGTGAGTCGGACAGTTCGGGCAATGAGCAGTTCTTC	CASESDSSGNEQFF
TRBV20-1	TRBJ2-7	many	-	TGCAGTGCTAGGACAACAGGTTCCGCGGGCGAGCAGTACTTC	CSARTTGSAGEQYF
TRBV20-1	TRBJ1-3	many	-	TGCAGTGCTGCACAGGGAAACACCATATATTTT	CSAAQGNTIYF
TRBV12-3/TRBV12-4	TRBJ2-2	many	TRBD2	TGTGCCAGCACTAAATTAAGCGGGAGGCGAGCCGGGGAGCTGTTTTTT	CASTKLSGRRAGELFF
TRBV12-3/TRBV12-4	TRBJ2-5	many	-	TGTGCCAGCAGTTTAAAAGGGGTAGCGGAGACCCAGTACTTC	CASSLKGVAETQYF
TRBV7-9	TRBJ1-2	many	-	TGTGCCAGCAGCTTAGTTAGGGGCCTGGCCTATGGCTACACCTTC	CASSLVRGLAYGYTF
TRBV10-2	TRBJ2-5	-	-	TGCGCCAGCAGTGAAGGCGGGGACCTCCACTTC	CASSEGGDLHF
TRBV24-1	TRBJ2-1	many	TRBD2	TGTGCCACCAGTGAAAGCGGGAGGGACAATGAGCAGTTCTTC	CATSESGRDNEQFF
TRBV29-1	TRBJ2-2	many	-	TGCAGCGTAAGGACAGTGAACACCGGGGAGCTGTTTTTT	CSVRTVNTGELFF
TRBV5-6	TRBJ1-6	many	-	TGTGCCAGCACCCCTAGCGGGTTTGGTGGTTCACCCCTCCACTTT	CASTPSGFGGSPLHF
TRBV20-1	TRBJ2-7	many	-	TGCAGTGCTAGTTCGGGGGCTGGAGAGCAGTACTTC	CSASSGAGEQYF
TRBV6-1	TRBJ2-7	few	-	TGTGCCAGCAGCCGGACTGGGACCTTTTACGAGCAGTACTTC	CASSRTGTFYEQYF
TRBV7-2	TRBJ2-2	many	TRBD1	TGTGCCAGCAGCTTAGCGCAGGGGGCAAACACCGGGGAGCTGTTTTTT	CASSLAQGANTGELFF
TRBV5-6	TRBJ2-2	many	-	TGTGCCAGCACCGCGCATAGGACCGGGGAGCTGTTTTTT	CASTAHRTGELFF
TRBV18	TRBJ2-3	few	-	TGTGCCAGCTCAAAGGAGGAGGCGCAGTATTTT	CASSKEEAQYF
TRBV11-1	TRBJ2-7	-	TRBD2	TGTGCCAGCAGCCACGGGACTAGTTCTCTCTACGAGCAGTACTTC	CASSHGTSSLYEQYF
TRBV6-5	TRBJ1-2	many	-	TGTGCCAGCAGTTACGGCACCCAGATTAGTGGCTACACCTTC	CASSYGTQISGYTF
TRBV29-1	TRBJ2-1	many	TRBD2	TGCAGCGTTCGGCTGGGCGGGAGTCGCGCCAATGAGCAGTTCTTC	CSVRLGGSRANEQFF
TRBV25-1	TRBJ2-1	many	-	TGTGCCAGCCGACCATACTACACCGACTACAATGAGCAGTTCTTC	CASRPYYTDYNEQFF
TRBV7-2	TRBJ2-1	many	TRBD1	TGTGCCAGCAGCTTCGGACGAGGGGGCCCCTTCTACAATGAGCAGTTCTTC	CASSFGRGGPFYNEQFF
TRBV29-1	TRBJ2-4	many	-	TGCAGCGTTGCGTTCGGAGCCGCAGGGGCCAAAAACATTCAGTACTTC	CSVAFGAAGAKNIQYF
TRBV7-2	TRBJ2-2	many	-	TGTGCCAGCAGTCCTATTGGGATCGCGAACACCGGGGAGCTGTTTTTT	CASSPIGIANTGELFF
TRBV4-3	TRBJ1-2	many	-	TGCGCCAGCAGCCAAGAATACTCGGATGGCTACACCTTC	CASSQEYSDGYTF
TRBV18	TRBJ2-2	-	-	TGTGCCAGCTCAGGGACGTCTAACACCGGGGAGCTGTTTTTT	CASSGTSNTGELFF
TRBV30	TRBJ1-2	-	TRBD1	TGTGCCTGGAGTGCCTCCCGGACAGGGGGCTACCAGGGCGGCTACACCTTC	CAWSASRTGGYQGGYTF
TRBV20-1	TRBJ2-7	many	TRBD2	TGCAGTGCTAGAGATTGGAAGCTGAGGCGGGAGTCCAACGAGCAGTACTTC	CSARDWKLRRESNEQYF
TRBV5-5	TRBJ2-1	many	-	TGTGCCAGCAGCCCGGGAACAGGGTGGGGTGAGCAGTTCTTC	CASSPGTGWGEQFF
TRBV7-2	TRBJ1-3	-	TRBD1	TGTGCCAGCAGCTGGACAGGGAAGGACACCATATATTTT	CASSWTGKDTIYF
TRBV12-3/TRBV12-4	TRBJ1-5	many	-	TGTGCCAGCAGTCTTTGGGACGGTTACAATCAGCCCCAGCATTTT	CASSLWDGYNQPQHF
TRBV4-3	TRBJ2-7	many	-	TGCGCCAGCAGCCAAGATCCCTGGAGCGAGCAGTACTTC	CASSQDPWSEQYF
TRBV7-2	TRBJ2-3	-	-	TGTGCCAGCAGCTCATGGACTCCAAGCACAGATACGCAGTATTTT	CASSSWTPSTDTQYF
TRBV7-2	TRBJ2-3	few	-	TGTGCCAGCAGTCTTAGCGGCTACCGCACAGATACGCAGTATTTT	CASSLSGYRTDTQYF
TRBV27	TRBJ2-7	many	-	TGTGCCAGCAGTTTATCGTTTGGGTATTACCTATACGAGCAGTACTTC	CASSLSFGYYLYEQYF
TRBV12-3/TRBV12-4	TRBJ1-5	few	TRBD1	TGTGCCAGCAGTTTCGGGACAGCATATAGCAATCAGCCCCAGCATTTT	CASSFGTAYSNQPQHF
TRBV4-3	TRBJ2-2	-	TRBD1	TGCGCCAGCAGCCAAGATAGGGCGCAGGGGGCGCAAGCCGGGGAGCTGTTTTTT	CASSQDRAQGAQAGELFF
TRBV5-1	TRBJ2-3	many	-	TGCGCCAGCAGGAAGGGAACAAAAGATACGCAGTATTTT	CASRKGTKDTQYF
TRBV11-2	TRBJ2-1	many	-	TGTGCCAGCAGTTCTAATTTGGGAGGAAATGAGCAGTTCTTC	CASSSNLGGNEQFF
TRBV10-3	TRBJ2-7	many	TRBD2	TGTGCCATCAGTGAAGGGACTAGCGGGAGCCTAAGGGACGAGCAGTACTTC	CAISEGTSGSLRDEQYF
TRBV29-1	TRBJ1-1	many	TRBD1	TGCAGCGCACCCCCAGGGGGTAGTACTGAAGCTTTCTTT	CSAPPGGSTEAFF
TRBV7-2	TRBJ1-3	-	-	TGTGCCAGCAGCTTAAGTAGTCGGGGCTCTGGAAACACCATATATTTT	CASSLSSRGSGNTIYF